Included here is one T cell receptor (beta chain) sequence, with context. This clonotype was seen a few times. The clone's antigen remains unknown. No clone much larger than this one lies a single base away; base qualities are absent. This sample is part of a study of response to subunit inactivated influenza vaccine (dated by TCRdb to 2017 to 2018). For the study in its entirety: To follow how T cells responded to a trivalent subunit inactivated influenza vaccine, the researchers relied on deep quantitative profiling of the T cell receptor repertoire.

Overall results and qualifications from the work: It was suggested by the authors that each seasonal influenza vaccination may recruit only a limited number of new T cells.

This specimen's time point label, per the study, means: 45 days after influenza vaccine administration. V is cut by 6 bases and J by 4 bases, and the space between the germline ends is 12 bases. The germline V gene gives CDR1 as ENHRY and CDR2 as SYGVKD. The CDR3, cysteine through phenylalanine, is 13 amino acids long. CDR3 DNA only is kept here, 39 bases in frame from base 1. The library came from RT-PCR. Sequencing was performed on an Illumina HiSeq 2500. TCRdb reanalyzed the raw reads on its own, using fastp at Q25 for trimming and MiXCR for clone calling, and kept in-frame beta chains. Each record represents a unique CDR3 protein, reported with the most common genes and DNA among its rows. The sample table records around 480,000 distinct CDR3 sequences; 9.5% to 13% of these occur just once. More than 10% of the sample is taken by the ten largest.

The sequence was obtained from a man in his fifties who received an inactivated influenza vaccine. Donor details come from another sample of the same person, matched by shared clones. The sequencing used PBMCs from blood, collected roughly 47 days after vaccination. The chain is made from TRBV10-3 and TRBJ2-5; the D gene assignment is ambiguous. In nucleotide form, the sequence is TGTGCCATCAGCAAAGACTTGGGAGAGACCCAGTACTTC. This encodes CAISKDLGETQYF.